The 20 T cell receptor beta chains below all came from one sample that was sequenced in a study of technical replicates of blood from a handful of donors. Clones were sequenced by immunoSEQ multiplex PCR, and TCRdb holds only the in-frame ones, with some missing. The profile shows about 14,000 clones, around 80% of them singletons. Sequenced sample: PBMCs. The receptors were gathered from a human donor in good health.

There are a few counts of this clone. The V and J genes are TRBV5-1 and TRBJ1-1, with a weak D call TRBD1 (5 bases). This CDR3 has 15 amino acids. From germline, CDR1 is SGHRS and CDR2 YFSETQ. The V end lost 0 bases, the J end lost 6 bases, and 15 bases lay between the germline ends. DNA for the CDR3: TGCGCCAGCAGCTTGGAATCGGGACTGGGGGCTGAAGCTTTCTTT. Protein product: CASSLESGLGAEAFF.

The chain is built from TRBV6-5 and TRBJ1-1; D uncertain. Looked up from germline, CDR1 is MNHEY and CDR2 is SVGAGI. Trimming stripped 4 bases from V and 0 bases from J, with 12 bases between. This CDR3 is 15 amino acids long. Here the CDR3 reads CASSFGLEMNTEAFF. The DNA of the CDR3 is TGTGCCAGCAGTTTCGGACTGGAGATGAACACTGAAGCTTTCTTT.

CDR3 protein: CASSSRSGTGGRETQYF. CDR3 in DNA: TGTGCCAGCAGCTCCCGTTCGGGGACAGGGGGACGAGAGACCCAGTACTTC. The chain employs TRBV7-8 and TRBJ2-5; 11 bases are shared with TRBD1. This CDR3 region has 17 residues. Germline assignment: CDR1 SGHVS and CDR2 FQNEAQ. With V trimmed by 4 bases and J by 4 bases, 11 bases remained unmatched.

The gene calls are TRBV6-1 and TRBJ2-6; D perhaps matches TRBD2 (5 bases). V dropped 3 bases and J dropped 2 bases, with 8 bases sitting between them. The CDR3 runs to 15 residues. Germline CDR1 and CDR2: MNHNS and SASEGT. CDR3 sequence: CASSDEGAGANVLTF. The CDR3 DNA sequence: TGTGCCAGCAGTGATGAGGGCGCTGGGGCCAACGTCCTGACTTTC.

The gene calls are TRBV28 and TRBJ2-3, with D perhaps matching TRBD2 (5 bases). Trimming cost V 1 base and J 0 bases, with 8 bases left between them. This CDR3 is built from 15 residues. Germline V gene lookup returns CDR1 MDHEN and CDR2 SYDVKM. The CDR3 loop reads CASSLFGGSTDTQYF. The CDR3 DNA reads TGTGCCAGCAGTTTATTCGGCGGGAGCACAGATACGCAGTATTTT.

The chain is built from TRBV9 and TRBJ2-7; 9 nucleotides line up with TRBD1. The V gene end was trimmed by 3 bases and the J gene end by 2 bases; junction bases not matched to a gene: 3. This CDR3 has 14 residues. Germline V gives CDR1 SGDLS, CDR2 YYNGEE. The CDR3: CASSGDRAPYEQYF. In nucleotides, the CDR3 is TGTGCCAGCAGCGGGGACAGGGCCCCCTACGAGCAGTACTTC. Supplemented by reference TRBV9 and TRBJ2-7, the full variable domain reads DSGVTQTPKHLITATGQRVTLRCSPRSGDLSVYWYQQSLDQGLQFLIQYYNGEERAKGNILERFSAQQFPDLHSELNLSSLELGDSALYFCASSGDRAPYEQYFGPGTRLTVT.

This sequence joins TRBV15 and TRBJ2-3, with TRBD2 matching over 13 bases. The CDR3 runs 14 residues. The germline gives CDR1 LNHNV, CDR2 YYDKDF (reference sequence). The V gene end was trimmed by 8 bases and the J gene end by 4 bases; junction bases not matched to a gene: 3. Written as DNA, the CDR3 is TGTGCCACCCGGACTAGCGGGAGTTCAGATACGCAGTATTTT. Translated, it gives CATRTSGSSDTQYF.

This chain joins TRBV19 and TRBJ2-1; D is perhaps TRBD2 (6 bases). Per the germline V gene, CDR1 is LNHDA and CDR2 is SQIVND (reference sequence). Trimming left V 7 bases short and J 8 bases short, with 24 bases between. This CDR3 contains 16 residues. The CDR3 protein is CASTDPEGRISYEQFF. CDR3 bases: TGTGCCAGTACAGACCCGGAGGGCCGAATTTCCTATGAGCAGTTCTTC.

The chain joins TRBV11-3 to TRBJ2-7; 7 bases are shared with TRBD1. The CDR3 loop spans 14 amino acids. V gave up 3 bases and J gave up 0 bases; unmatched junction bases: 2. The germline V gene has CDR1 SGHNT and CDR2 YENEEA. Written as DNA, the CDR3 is TGTGCCAGCAGCTTGACAGGGAGCTCCTACGAGCAGTACTTC. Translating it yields CASSLTGSSYEQYF. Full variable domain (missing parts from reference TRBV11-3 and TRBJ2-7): EAGVVQSPRYKIIEKKQPVAFWCNPISGHNTLYWYLQNLGQGPELLIRYENEEAVDDSQLPKDRFSAERLKGVDSTLKIQPAELGDSAVYLCASSLTGSSYEQYFGPGTRLTVT.

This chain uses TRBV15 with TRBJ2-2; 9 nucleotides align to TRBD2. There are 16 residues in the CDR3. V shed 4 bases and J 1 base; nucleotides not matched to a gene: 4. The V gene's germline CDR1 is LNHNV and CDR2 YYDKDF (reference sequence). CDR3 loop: CATSISGRKNTGELFF. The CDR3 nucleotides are TGTGCCACCAGCATAAGCGGGAGGAAGAACACCGGGGAGCTGTTTTTT.

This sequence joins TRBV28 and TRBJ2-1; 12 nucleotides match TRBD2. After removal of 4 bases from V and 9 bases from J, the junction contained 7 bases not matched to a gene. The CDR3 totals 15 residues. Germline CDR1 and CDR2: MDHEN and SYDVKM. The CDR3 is CASSSGTSGLGEQFF. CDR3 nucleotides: TGTGCCAGCAGTTCCGGGACTAGCGGGCTAGGTGAGCAGTTCTTC.

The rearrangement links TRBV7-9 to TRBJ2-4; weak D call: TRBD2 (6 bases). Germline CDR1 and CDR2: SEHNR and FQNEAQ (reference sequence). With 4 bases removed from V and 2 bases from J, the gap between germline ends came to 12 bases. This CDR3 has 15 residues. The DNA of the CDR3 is TGTGCCAGCAGCTGGGGGGTCGGGTCCAAAAACATTCAGTACTTC. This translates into CASSWGVGSKNIQYF.

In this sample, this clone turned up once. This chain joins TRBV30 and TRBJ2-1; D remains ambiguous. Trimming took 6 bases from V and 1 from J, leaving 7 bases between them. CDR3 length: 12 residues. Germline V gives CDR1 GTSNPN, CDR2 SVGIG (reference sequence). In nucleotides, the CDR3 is TGTGCCTGCGGTCGGTCCTACAATGAGCAGTTCTTC. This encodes CACGRSYNEQFF.

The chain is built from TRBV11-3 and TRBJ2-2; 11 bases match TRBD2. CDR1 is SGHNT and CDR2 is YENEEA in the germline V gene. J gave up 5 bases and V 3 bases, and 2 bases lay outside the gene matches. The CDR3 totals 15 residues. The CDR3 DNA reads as TGTGCCAGCAGCTTCACTAGCGGGAGTACCGGGGAGCTGTTTTTT. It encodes CASSFTSGSTGELFF. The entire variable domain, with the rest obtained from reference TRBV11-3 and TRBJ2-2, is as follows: EAGVVQSPRYKIIEKKQPVAFWCNPISGHNTLYWYLQNLGQGPELLIRYENEEAVDDSQLPKDRFSAERLKGVDSTLKIQPAELGDSAVYLCASSFTSGSTGELFFGEGSRLTVL.

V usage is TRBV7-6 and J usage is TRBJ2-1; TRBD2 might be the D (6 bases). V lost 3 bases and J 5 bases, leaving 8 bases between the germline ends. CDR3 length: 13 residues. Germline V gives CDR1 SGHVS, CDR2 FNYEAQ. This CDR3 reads CASSLGLDNEQFF. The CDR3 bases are TGTGCCAGCAGCTTGGGACTTGACAATGAGCAGTTCTTC.

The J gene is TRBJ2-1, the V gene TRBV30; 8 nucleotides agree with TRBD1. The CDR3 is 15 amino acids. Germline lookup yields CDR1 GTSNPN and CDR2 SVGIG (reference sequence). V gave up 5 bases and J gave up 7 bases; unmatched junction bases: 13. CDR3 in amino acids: CAWGVAQGVRNEQFF. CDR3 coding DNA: TGTGCCTGGGGAGTAGCACAGGGGGTGCGAAATGAGCAGTTCTTC.

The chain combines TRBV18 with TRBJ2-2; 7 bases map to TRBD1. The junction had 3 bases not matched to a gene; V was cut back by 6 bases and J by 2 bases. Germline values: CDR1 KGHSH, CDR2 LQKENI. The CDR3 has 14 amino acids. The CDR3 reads CASSRDSNTGELFF. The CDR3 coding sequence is TGTGCCAGCTCTCGGGACAGCAACACCGGGGAGCTGTTTTTT.

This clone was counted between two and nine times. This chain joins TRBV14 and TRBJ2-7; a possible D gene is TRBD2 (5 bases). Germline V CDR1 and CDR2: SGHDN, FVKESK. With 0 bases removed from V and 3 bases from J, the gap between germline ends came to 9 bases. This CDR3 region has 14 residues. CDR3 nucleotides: TGTGCCAGCAGCCAAGAGGTACTAGGCTACGAGCAGTACTTC. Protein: CASSQEVLGYEQYF.

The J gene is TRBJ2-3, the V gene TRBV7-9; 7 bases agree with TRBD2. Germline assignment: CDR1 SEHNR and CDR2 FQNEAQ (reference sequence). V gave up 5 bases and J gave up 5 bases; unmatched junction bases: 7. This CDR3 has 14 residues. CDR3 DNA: TGTGCCAGCAGCCTAGGACTAGGAGTAGATACGCAGTATTTT. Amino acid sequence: CASSLGLGVDTQYF.

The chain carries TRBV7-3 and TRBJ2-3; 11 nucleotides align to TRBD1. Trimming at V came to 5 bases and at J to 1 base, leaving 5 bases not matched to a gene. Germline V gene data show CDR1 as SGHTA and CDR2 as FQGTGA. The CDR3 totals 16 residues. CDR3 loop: CASSAGTGGRTDTQYF. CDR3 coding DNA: TGTGCCAGCAGCGCTGGGACAGGGGGTCGCACAGATACGCAGTATTTT.